The 28 T cell receptor beta chains in this list originate from one sample, sequenced in a study of T cell clonality in common variable immunodeficiency. Sequenced by immunoSEQ multiplex PCR; TCRdb stores in-frame clones only, minus some. The sample contains approximately 30,000 clones, none of them singletons. Sequencing was done on a sample of peripheral blood mononuclear cells. These TCRs come from a person between 18 and 75 years old in good health.

About this clone itself: Read coverage stops 3 residues before the CDR3 terminus; the germline J gene supplies the remainder. The genes are TRBV11-2 and TRBJ2-5, with a tentative D call TRBD1 (6 bases). Germline V gene sequence: CDR1 SGHAT, CDR2 FQNNGV. This CDR3 is 15 amino acids long. V was pared by 5 bases and J by 5 bases, with 18 bases between. The CDR3 DNA, read in part, is TGTGCCAGCAGCCCGCAGGGGCAGGTTCAGGAGACC. Protein product: CASSPQGQVQET. The full CDR3 protein is CASSPQGQVQETQYF.

This clone has a count of ten or more. The read ends 3 residues shy of where the CDR3 ends; the end is completed using the germline J gene. The chain has TRBV5-6 and TRBJ2-1; 7 nucleotides align to TRBD1. The V and J ends lost 5 bases and 0 bases, in that order; junction bases with no gene match: 5. Germline V gene data show CDR1 as SGHDT and CDR2 as YYEEEE. This CDR3 has 15 residues. CDR3 sequence: CASRAAGGSYNEQFF. Incomplete CDR3 DNA: TGTGCCAGCAGGGCCGCAGGGGGCTCCTACAATGAG.

This clone has at least ten counts. The sequenced CDR3 bases are TGCAGCGTTCCCCTCGGACAGGGGGGGAACTATGGC. Residues: CSVPLGQGGNYG. The whole CDR3 protein is CSVPLGQGGNYGYTF. V is TRBV29-1 and J is TRBJ1-2; TRBD1 agrees at 10 bases. The read falls 3 residues short of the CDR3 end, and the missing part is taken from the germline J gene. The V and J ends lost 5 bases and 2 bases, in that order; junction bases with no gene match: 8. The CDR3 extends over 15 amino acids. Germline CDR1 SQVTM, CDR2 ANQGSEA.

In regard to this clone: The read is 3 residues too short to cover the CDR3 end, so that end is filled in from the germline J gene. The J gene is TRBJ2-7, the V gene TRBV5-4, with 9 bases that match TRBD1. CDR1 and CDR2 from the germline V gene are SGHNT and YYREEE (reference sequence). The junction had 12 bases not matched to a gene; V was cut back by 5 bases and J by 6 bases. This CDR3 is 15 amino acids long. The CDR3 DNA, read in part, is TGTGCCAGCAGTTTCCCCAAGGGACAGGGCTCCGAG. As protein: CASSFPKGQGSE. The CDR3, in full, reads CASSFPKGQGSEQYF.

This clone was counted ten times or more. The observed sequence ends 3 residues before the CDR3 terminus, with the missing tail filled in from the germline J gene. J is TRBJ2-5 and V is TRBV29-1; TRBD1 might be the D (5 bases). V was clipped by 4 bases and J by 4 bases, with 10 bases between them. Germline values: CDR1 SQVTM, CDR2 ANQGSEA. CDR3 size: 12 residues. The CDR3: CSVGQGGETQYF. CDR3 DNA (partial): TGCAGCGTTGGGCAGGGTGGAGAGACC.

This clone was seen many times. The CDR3 end is not reached by the read, which stops 3 residues before it; the germline J gene fills it in. The chain links TRBV5-6 to TRBJ1-3; D gene unclear. V was trimmed by 2 bases and J by 0 bases, leaving 6 bases between them. The CDR3 length is 14 residues. The V gene's germline CDR1 is SGHDT and CDR2 YYEEEE. CDR3 DNA, as far as it was read: TGTGCCAGCAGCTTTTTCCTCTCTGGAAACACC. It translates to CASSFFLSGNT. The whole CDR3 protein reads CASSFFLSGNTIYF.

The CDR3 spells CASSQGTDQPQYF. Incomplete CDR3 DNA: TGTGCCAGCTCACAGGGTACGGATCAGCCG. This chain joins TRBV18 and TRBJ2-3; D ambiguous. With the read ending 3 residues before the CDR3 end, the germline J gene is used to fill in that end. The CDR3 length is 13 residues. Germline CDR1 and CDR2: KGHSH and LQKENI. The variable domain in full, completed from reference TRBV18 and TRBJ2-3, reads NAGVMQNPRHLVRRRGQEARLRCSPMKGHSHVYWYRQLPEEGLKFMVYLQKENIIDESGMPKERFSAEFPKEGPSILRIQQVVRGDSAAYFCASSQGTDQPQYFGPGTRLTVL.

This clone was counted ten times or more. The sequenced fragment ends 3 residues before the CDR3 boundary, so the rest is inferred from the germline J gene. The chain has TRBV19 and TRBJ1-5; 11 bases match TRBD1. The length of the CDR3 is 14 residues. In germline, CDR1 is LNHDA, CDR2 SQIVND (reference sequence). The junction had 5 bases not matched to a gene; V was cut back by 8 bases and J by 5 bases. CDR3 DNA (partial): TGTGCCAGTTCAGGGACAGGGGGTGATCAGCCC. Translation gives CASSGTGGDQP. The whole CDR3 is CASSGTGGDQPQHF.

A remark on this clone: A junction end diverges from the germline sequence, so it may reflect a read error. The CDR3 goes on 3 residues after the read ends, and that part is filled in from the germline J gene. The V gene is TRBV7-9, the J gene TRBJ2-2, with 7 positions matching TRBD2. Per the germline V gene, CDR1 is SEHNR and CDR2 is FQNEAQ (reference sequence). The CDR3 extends over 11 amino acids. CDR3 protein: CAGVRAGELFF. CDR3 DNA (partial): TGCGCGGGGGTCCGAGCCGGGGAG.

About this clone: This could be a read error, since a much larger clone is one nucleotide away. The CDR3 end is not reached by the read, which stops 3 residues before it; the germline J gene fills it in. The chain couples TRBV18 to TRBJ2-3, with D possibly being TRBD1 (5 bases). Germline lookup yields CDR1 KGHSH and CDR2 LQKENI. CDR3 size: 13 residues. CDR3 DNA (partial): TGTGCCAGCTCACCTGACAGAAATCAGCCG. This encodes CASSPDRNQP. The CDR3, in full, reads CASSPDRNQPQYF.

In its sample, this clone was seen many times. The read ends 3 residues shy of where the CDR3 ends; the end is completed using the germline J gene. The gene calls are TRBV19 and TRBJ1-1; 7 positions agree with TRBD1. The V gene end was trimmed by 9 bases and the J gene end by 4 bases; junction bases not matched to a gene: 8. The germline V gene has CDR1 LNHDA and CDR2 SQIVND (reference sequence). The CDR3 sequence is 13 residues long. This chain's CDR3 is CASKVQGPTEAFF. CDR3 DNA (partial): TGTGCCAGCAAAGTACAGGGGCCCACTGAA.

At least ten counts were recorded for this clone. This chain's CDR3 is CATSRDAGVGNEQFF. Partial CDR3 DNA: TGTGCCACCAGCAGAGATGCGGGAGTGGGTAATGAG. The chain links TRBV15 to TRBJ2-1; TRBD2 matches at 7 bases. The sequence runs out 3 residues before the end of the CDR3; the remainder is reconstructed from the germline J gene. Per germline, CDR1 LNHNV and CDR2 YYDKDF (reference sequence). The CDR3 is 15 residues long. V lost 0 bases and J lost 7; bases outside the gene matches: 6.

This clone was detected many times. CDR3 DNA (partial): TGTGCCAGCAGTTGGGCGGGAGGTGAG. This gives the protein CASSWAGGE. The CDR3, in full, reads CASSWAGGEQFF. The chain is built from TRBV12-3 or TRBV12-4 and TRBJ2-1, with TRBD2 matching over 8 bases. The read ends 3 residues before the CDR3 terminus; that terminus is restored from the germline J gene. The CDR3 consists of 12 residues. V gave up 4 bases and J gave up 9 bases; unmatched junction bases: 2.

This clone has ten or more counts. With the read ending 3 residues before the CDR3 end, the germline J gene is used to fill in that end. This rearrangement joins TRBV4-1 to TRBJ2-2; 8 bases agree with TRBD2. There are 16 residues in the CDR3. The V and J ends lost 3 bases and 2 bases, in that order; junction bases with no gene match: 5. Germline CDR1 is MGHRA and CDR2 is YSYEKL. CDR3 DNA (partial): TGCGCCAGCAGCCACCGGACTAGCCGTAACACCGGGGAG. Amino acids: CASSHRTSRNTGE. The CDR3 reads in full as CASSHRTSRNTGELFF.

This clone was observed at least ten times. The junction does not match germline at one end; this may be a read error. Read coverage stops 3 residues before the CDR3 terminus; the germline J gene supplies the remainder. This rearrangement joins TRBV7-7 to TRBJ2-1; no firm D call. Germline values: CDR1 SSHAT, CDR2 FNYEAQ (reference sequence). The CDR3 is made up of 15 amino acids. The sequenced CDR3 bases are TGTGCTAGCAGCTTAGGCCCCGGGTCCTACAATGAG. The encoded protein is CASSLGPGSYNE. The full CDR3 reads CASSLGPGSYNEQFF.

This clone was recorded many times. The read ends 3 residues shy of where the CDR3 ends; the end is completed using the germline J gene. J is TRBJ2-5 and V is TRBV2; no reliable D call. This CDR3 region has 13 residues. Germline-derived CDR1 and CDR2 are SNHLY and FYNNEI. V was pared by 7 bases and J by 5 bases, with 14 bases between. CDR3 DNA (partial): TGTGCCAGCATGCCGGCGGTGAGGGAGACC. Residues: CASMPAVRET. The complete CDR3 reads CASMPAVRETQYF.

This clone was seen at least ten times. The sequenced fragment ends 3 residues before the CDR3 boundary, so the rest is inferred from the germline J gene. The rearrangement joins TRBV7-3 to TRBJ2-2; D is unresolved. Per the germline V gene, CDR1 is SGHTA and CDR2 is FQGTGA. Trimming took off 6 bases at V and 1 base at J, with 6 bases between the two ends. This CDR3 is 13 amino acids long. The CDR3 bases that were read are TGTGCCAGCAGGACACAGAACACCGGGGAG. This sequence encodes CASRTQNTGE. The complete CDR3 protein is CASRTQNTGELFF.

This clone appeared many times. Sequencing ends 3 residues short of the CDR3 end; the germline J gene provides the rest. The chain is built from TRBV20-1 and TRBJ2-1, with D unclear. The CDR3 totals 11 residues. CDR1 and CDR2 (germline): DFQATT, SNEGSKA (reference sequence). The V end was cut by 6 bases, the J end by 8 bases, with 11 bases between. The CDR3: CSATYFDEQFF. Incomplete CDR3 DNA: TGCAGTGCCACTTATTTTGATGAG.

As for this clone: The read is 3 residues too short to cover the CDR3 end, so that end is filled in from the germline J gene. The chain uses TRBV11-2 and TRBJ1-1, with 7 bases lining up with TRBD1. The CDR3 consists of 13 residues. The V gene end was trimmed by 4 bases and the J gene end by 4 bases; junction bases not matched to a gene: 3. Germline V gene sequence: CDR1 SGHAT, CDR2 FQNNGV. CDR3 sequence: CASSSGGGTEAFF. The sequenced part of the CDR3 DNA is TGTGCCAGCAGCTCAGGGGGAGGCACTGAA. Full variable domain (remainder filled in from reference TRBV11-2 and TRBJ1-1): EAGVAQSPRYKIIEKRQSVAFWCNPISGHATLYWYQQILGQGPKLLIQFQNNGVVDDSQLPKDRFSAERLKGVDSTLKIQPAKLEDSAVYLCASSSGGGTEAFFGQGTRLTVV.

Comments on this clone: Coverage ceases 3 residues before the CDR3 finishes, and the germline J gene fills in the end. This chain connects TRBV5-1 to TRBJ2-7, with D perhaps TRBD2 (5 bases). Deletions cut 1 base from V and 5 bases from J, with 19 bases between. The germline V gene encodes CDR1 SGHRS and CDR2 YFSETQ. CDR3 length: 16 residues. CDR3 DNA (partial): TGCGCCAGCAGCTTGATGCGGCGGGTTGGTAACGACGAG. Residues: CASSLMRRVGNDE. The full-length CDR3 reads as CASSLMRRVGNDEQYF. Using reference TRBV5-1 and TRBJ2-7 for the parts outside the CDR3, the full variable domain is KAGVTQTPRYLIKTRGQQVTLSCSPISGHRSVSWYQQTPGQGLQFLFEYFSETQRNKGNFPGRFSGRQFSNSRSEMNVSTLELGDSALYLCASSLMRRVGNDEQYFGPGTRLTVT.

This clone was detected many times. Read coverage stops 3 residues before the CDR3 terminus; the germline J gene supplies the remainder. The chain couples TRBV30 to TRBJ1-3; tentatively, D is TRBD1 (6 bases). With 2 bases removed from V and 3 bases from J, the gap between germline ends came to 14 bases. There are 15 residues in the CDR3. Germline CDR1 GTSNPN, CDR2 SVGIG (reference sequence). The CDR3 bases that were read are TGTGCCTGGAGTAGCAGGGTACAGGGTGGAAACACC. This translates into CAWSSRVQGGNT. The entire CDR3 protein is CAWSSRVQGGNTIYF.

This clone occurred many times. The read halts 3 residues ahead of the CDR3 end, with the missing end drawn from the germline J gene. The genes are TRBV5-1 and TRBJ2-3; a weak D match, TRBD1 (6 bases). The CDR3 spans 12 residues. Germline CDR1 SGHRS, CDR2 YFSETQ. The V and J ends lost 5 bases and 6 bases respectively, with 10 bases between them. The CDR3 protein is CASRGATDTQYF. CDR3 bases read: TGCGCCAGCAGGGGGGCAACGGATACG.

This clone appeared many times. Read sequence stops 3 residues before the CDR3 end, and the germline J gene provides the missing end. The chain couples TRBV23-1 to TRBJ1-5; possibly TRBD1 for D (5 bases). TRBV23-1 has ORF status, its function being uncertain. Trimming stripped 2 bases from V and 4 bases from J, with 18 bases between. This CDR3 region has 17 residues. The CDR3 sequence is CASSQRDFASGNQPQHF. CDR3 DNA (partial): TGCGCCAGCAGTCAACGGGACTTTGCCTCGGGGAATCAGCCC.

In its sample, this clone was seen a few times. The read ends 3 residues shy of where the CDR3 ends; the end is completed using the germline J gene. V gene TRBV11-2 combines with J gene TRBJ2-7, with TRBD1 as a possible D gene (5 bases). CDR3 size: 13 residues. CDR1 and CDR2 from the germline V gene are SGHAT and FQNNGV. Trimming left V 2 bases short and J 6 bases short, with 11 bases between. CDR3 region: CASSLSGRAEQYF. The CDR3 DNA, read in part, is TGTGCCAGCAGCTTATCCGGCAGGGCCGAG.

This clone came up many times. The CDR3 goes on 3 residues after the read ends, and that part is filled in from the germline J gene. The genes are TRBV5-4 and TRBJ1-2; D uncertain. CDR1 is SGHNT and CDR2 is YYREEE in the germline V gene (reference sequence). The CDR3 loop spans 14 amino acids. CDR3 loop: CASSLFQVEKGYTF. CDR3 bases read: TGTGCCAGCAGCTTGTTCCAGGTGGAAAAGGGC.

This clone was detected ten times or more. The missing CDR3 end, 3 residues past where the read stops, is filled in from the germline J gene. The chain employs TRBV6-1 and TRBJ2-7, with a tentative D call TRBD2 (5 bases). V lost 2 bases to trimming and J lost 0 bases, with 11 bases between them. In germline, CDR1 is MNHNS, CDR2 SASEGT. CDR3 length equals 15 residues. Incomplete CDR3 DNA: TGTGCCAGCAGTGAATACGGGGTTAGCTCCTACGAG. It specifies CASSEYGVSSYE. The full-length CDR3 reads as CASSEYGVSSYEQYF.

This clone was recorded a few times. This may be a read error: a much more frequent sequence differs by one nucleotide. The sample holds other DNA sequences that translate to the same CDR3. The DNA read from the CDR3 is TGTGCCAGCTCACTCGGTTCCTGGACAGGGCCCGGAAACACA. It translates to CASSLGSWTGPGNT. The complete CDR3 protein is CASSLGSWTGPGNTIYF. This rearrangement joins TRBV19 to TRBJ1-3; TRBD1 matches at 8 bases. The CDR3 goes on 3 residues after the read ends, and that part is filled in from the germline J gene. In germline, CDR1 is LNHDA, CDR2 SQIVND (reference sequence). The CDR3 totals 17 residues.

There are many counts of this clone. The CDR3 is cut off 3 residues early in the read; its end comes from the germline J gene. The chain uses TRBV5-1 and TRBJ2-3, with 8 bases aligning to TRBD2. Germline assignment: CDR1 SGHRS and CDR2 YFSETQ. The junction had 6 bases not matched to a gene; V was cut back by 5 bases and J by 1 base. This CDR3 comprises 15 residues. CDR3 sequence: CASSLGTRGTDTQYF. The CDR3 bases that were read are TGCGCCAGCAGTCTCGGGACTAGGGGCACAGATACG.